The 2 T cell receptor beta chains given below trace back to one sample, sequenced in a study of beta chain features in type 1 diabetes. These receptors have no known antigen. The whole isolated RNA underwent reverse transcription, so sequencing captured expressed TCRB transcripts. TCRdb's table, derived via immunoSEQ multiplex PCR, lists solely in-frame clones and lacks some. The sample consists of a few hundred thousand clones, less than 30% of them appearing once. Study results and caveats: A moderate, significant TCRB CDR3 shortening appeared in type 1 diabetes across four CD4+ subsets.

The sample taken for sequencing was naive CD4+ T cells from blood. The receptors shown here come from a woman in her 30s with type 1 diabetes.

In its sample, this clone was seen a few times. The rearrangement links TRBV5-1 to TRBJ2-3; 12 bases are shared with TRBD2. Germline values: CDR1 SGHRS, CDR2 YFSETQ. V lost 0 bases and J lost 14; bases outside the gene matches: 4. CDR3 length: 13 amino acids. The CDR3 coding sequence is TGCGCCAGCAGCTTGGGGACTAGCGGGATCCCGTATTTT. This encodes CASSLGTSGIPYF.

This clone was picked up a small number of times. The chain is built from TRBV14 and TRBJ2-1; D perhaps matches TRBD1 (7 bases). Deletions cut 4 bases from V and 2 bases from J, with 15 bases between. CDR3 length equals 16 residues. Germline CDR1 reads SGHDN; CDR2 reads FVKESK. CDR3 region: CASSRQGGVPYNEQFF. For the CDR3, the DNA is TGTGCCAGCAGCCGCCAGGGGGGAGTCCCCTACAATGAGCAGTTCTTC.